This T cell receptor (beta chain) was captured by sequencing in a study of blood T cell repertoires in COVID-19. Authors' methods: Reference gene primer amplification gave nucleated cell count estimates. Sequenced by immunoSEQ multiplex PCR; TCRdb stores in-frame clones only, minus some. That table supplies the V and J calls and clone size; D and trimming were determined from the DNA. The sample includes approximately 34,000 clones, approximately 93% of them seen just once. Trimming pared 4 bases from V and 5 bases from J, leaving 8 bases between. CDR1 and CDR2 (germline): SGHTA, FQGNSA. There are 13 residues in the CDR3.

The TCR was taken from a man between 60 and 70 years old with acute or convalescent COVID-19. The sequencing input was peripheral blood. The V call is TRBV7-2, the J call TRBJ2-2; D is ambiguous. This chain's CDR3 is CASSSLVTGELFF. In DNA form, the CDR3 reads TGTGCCAGCAGCTCCCTAGTAACCGGGGAGCTGTTTTTT.